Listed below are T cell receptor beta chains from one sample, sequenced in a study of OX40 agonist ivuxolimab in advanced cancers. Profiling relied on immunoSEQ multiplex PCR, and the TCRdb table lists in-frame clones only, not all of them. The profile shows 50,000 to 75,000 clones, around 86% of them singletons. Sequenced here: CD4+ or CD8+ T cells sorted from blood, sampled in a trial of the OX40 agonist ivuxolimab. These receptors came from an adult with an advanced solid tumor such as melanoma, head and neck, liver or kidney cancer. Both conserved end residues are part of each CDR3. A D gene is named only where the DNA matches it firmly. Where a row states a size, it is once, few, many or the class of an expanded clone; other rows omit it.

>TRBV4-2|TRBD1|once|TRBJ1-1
TGTGCCAGCAGCCTAGGACAGGGACAAGCGAACACTGAAGCTTTCTTT
CASSLGQGQANTEAFF
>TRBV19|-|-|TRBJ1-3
TGTGCCAGTAGTTTCGGGACAAATGGAAACACCATATATTTT
CASSFGTNGNTIYF
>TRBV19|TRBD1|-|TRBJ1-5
TGTGCCAGTAGTGCACTCCCGACAGGGTTGGGGCCCCAGCATTTT
CASSALPTGLGPQHF
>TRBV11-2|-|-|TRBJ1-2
TGTGCCAGCAGCCAGAGTGGACTTTTGGGGTATGGCTACACCTTC
CASSQSGLLGYGYTF
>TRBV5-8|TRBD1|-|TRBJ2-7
TGTGCCAGCAGCTTCAGGACAGGGGTCCGCGAGCAGTACTTC
CASSFRTGVREQYF
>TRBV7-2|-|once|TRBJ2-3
TGTGCCAGCAGCTTGGCTAGAAGCACAGATACGCAGTATTTT
CASSLARSTDTQYF
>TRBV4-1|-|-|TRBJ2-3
TGCGCCAGCAGCCAAGTTGGGGTTTCCCCAGATACGCAGTATTTT
CASSQVGVSPDTQYF
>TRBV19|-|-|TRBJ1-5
TGTGCCAGTAGTACACGGGGGCCGTCCAATCAGCCCCAGCATTTT
CASSTRGPSNQPQHF
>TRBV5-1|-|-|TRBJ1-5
TGCGCCAGCAGCTTGGGATCGGGGGGAACGGGTCAGCCCCAGCATTTT
CASSLGSGGTGQPQHF
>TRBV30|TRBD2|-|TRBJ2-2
TGTGCCTGTATTAGCGGGGGGGCCCCCACCGGGGAGCTGTTTTTT
CACISGGAPTGELFF
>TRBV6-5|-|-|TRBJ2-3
TGTGCCAGCAGTTACGGGACGGGGAGCACAGATACGCAGTATTTT
CASSYGTGSTDTQYF
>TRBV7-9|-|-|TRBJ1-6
TGTGCCAGCAGCCGGGACAATTCACCCCTCCACTTT
CASSRDNSPLHF
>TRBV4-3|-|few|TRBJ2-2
TGCGCCAGCAGCCAAGATTTGGCACCGAACACCGGGGAGCTGTTTTTT
CASSQDLAPNTGELFF
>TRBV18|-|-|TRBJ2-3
TGTGCCAGCTCCCGCCGGGACACTGGCACAGATACGCAGTATTTT
CASSRRDTGTDTQYF
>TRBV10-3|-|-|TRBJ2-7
TGTGCCATCAGTGACTCCGGGGCCTACACCTACGAGCAGTACTTC
CAISDSGAYTYEQYF
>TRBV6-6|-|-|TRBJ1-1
TGTGCCAGCAGTTACTACAGCGACGAAGCTTTCTTT
CASSYYSDEAFF
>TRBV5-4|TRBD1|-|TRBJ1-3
TGTGCCAGCAGCCCGCCCGGGGGACAGGGGGCTTTTGGAAACACCATATATTTT
CASSPPGGQGAFGNTIYF
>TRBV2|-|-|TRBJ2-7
TGTGCCAGCAGTGACAGCTACGAGCAGTACTTC
CASSDSYEQYF
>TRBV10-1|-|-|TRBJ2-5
TGCGCCAGCAGCGACTCCCGGTACCAAGAGACCCAGTACTTC
CASSDSRYQETQYF
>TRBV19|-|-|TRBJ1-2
TGTGCCAGTAGTGCAGGGGTAGAAGGCTACACCTTC
CASSAGVEGYTF
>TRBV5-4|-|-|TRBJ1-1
TGTGCCAGCAGCTTGGAGCCGGGTGGACACACTGAAGCTTTCTTT
CASSLEPGGHTEAFF